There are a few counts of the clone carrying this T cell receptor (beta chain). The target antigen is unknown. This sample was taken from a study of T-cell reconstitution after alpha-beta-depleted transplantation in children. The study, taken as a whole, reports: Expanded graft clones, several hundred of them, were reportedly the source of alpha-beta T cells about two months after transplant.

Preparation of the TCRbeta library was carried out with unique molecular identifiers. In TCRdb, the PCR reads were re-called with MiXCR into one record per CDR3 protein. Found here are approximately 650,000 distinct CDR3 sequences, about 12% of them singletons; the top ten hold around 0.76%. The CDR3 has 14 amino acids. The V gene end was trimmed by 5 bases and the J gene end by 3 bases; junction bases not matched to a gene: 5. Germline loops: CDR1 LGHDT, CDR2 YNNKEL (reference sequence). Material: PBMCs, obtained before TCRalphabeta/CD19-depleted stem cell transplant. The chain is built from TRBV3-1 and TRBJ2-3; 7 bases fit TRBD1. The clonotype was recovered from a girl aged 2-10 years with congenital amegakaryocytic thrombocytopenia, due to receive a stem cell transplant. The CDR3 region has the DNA TGTGCCAGCAGCGAAAGGGGGCTTACAGATACGCAGTATTTT. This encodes CASSERGLTDTQYF.